These T cell receptor beta chains were read from a single sample in a study of T cell responses to AZD1222 COVID-19 vaccine. Here immunoSEQ multiplex PCR was the method, and the copy in TCRdb shows in-frame clones only, minus some. The repertoire includes 100,000 or so clones, 88% of them detected once, and approximately 10% sits in the top ten. The sequenced sample was peripheral blood, obtained on day 0 of AZD1222 vaccination. Receptors originate from an adult in good health. CDR3s include the opening cysteine and the closing phenylalanine or tryptophan. The D gene is left open where the match is weak. Size tells how often a clone was seen (once, few, many) or the class of an expanded clone, and some rows leave it out.

J gene,V gene,D gene,clone size,CDR3 protein,CDR3 DNA
TRBJ2-1,TRBV7-9,TRBD2,NA,CASSPGLAVDEQFF,TGTGCCAGCAGCCCCGGACTAGCGGTGGATGAGCAGTTCTTC
TRBJ2-7,TRBV19,TRBD2,NA,CASSSGGSTYEQYF,TGTGCCAGTAGTTCCGGCGGGAGTACCTACGAGCAGTACTTC
TRBJ2-3,TRBV5-1,NA,NA,CASSSGNTDTQYF,TGCGCCAGCAGCTCGGGGAACACAGATACGCAGTATTTT
TRBJ1-5,TRBV28,NA,NA,CASRSGGAGRQPQHF,TGTGCCAGCAGATCGGGGGGGGCAGGTCGGCAGCCCCAGCATTTT
TRBJ2-7,TRBV5-4,NA,large,CASSFGGPSYEQYF,TGTGCCAGCAGCTTCGGCGGGCCCTCCTACGAGCAGTACTTC
TRBJ2-2,TRBV6-1,TRBD2,NA,CASSEAPASGPGELFF,TGTGCCAGCAGTGAAGCGCCAGCTAGCGGGCCCGGGGAGCTGTTTTTT
TRBJ2-7,TRBV7-8,TRBD2,NA,CASGEGSSYEQYF,TGTGCCAGTGGGGAGGGGAGCTCCTACGAGCAGTACTTC
TRBJ2-1,TRBV7-8,TRBD2,once,CASSLASLGLAGDNEQFF,TGTGCCAGCAGCTTAGCGTCGTTGGGACTAGCGGGAGACAATGAGCAGTTCTTC
TRBJ1-2,TRBV6-1,NA,NA,CASTSPRDIYAGYTF,TGTGCCAGCACCTCCCCCCGGGACATATATGCTGGCTACACCTTC
TRBJ1-5,TRBV18,TRBD1,NA,CASSRFGQDSNQPQHF,TGTGCCAGCTCACGCTTCGGACAGGATAGCAATCAGCCCCAGCATTTT
TRBJ2-1,TRBV19,TRBD1,NA,CASSMGDRGYNEQFF,TGTGCCAGTAGTATGGGGGACAGGGGCTACAATGAGCAGTTCTTC
TRBJ2-2,TRBV27,NA,NA,CASSQTYTGELFF,TGTGCCAGCAGTCAGACATACACCGGGGAGCTGTTTTTT
TRBJ2-1,TRBV5-1,TRBD2,NA,CASSYAGGVYNEQFF,TGCGCCAGCAGCTATGCGGGAGGGGTTTACAATGAGCAGTTCTTC
TRBJ1-5,TRBV7-2,NA,NA,CASSPWGGNQPQHF,TGTGCCAGCAGCCCATGGGGGGGCAATCAGCCCCAGCATTTT
TRBJ2-7,TRBV11-2,TRBD2,NA,CASSLSGNSYEQYF,TGTGCCAGCAGCCTTAGCGGGAACTCCTACGAGCAGTACTTC
TRBJ1-1,TRBV3-1/TRBV3-2,TRBD1,NA,CASSGTGLGPNTEAFF,TGTGCCAGCAGCGGGACAGGGCTCGGGCCGAACACTGAAGCTTTCTTT
TRBJ2-3,TRBV28,TRBD2,NA,CASSLISGADTDTQYF,TGTGCCAGCAGTTTAATTAGCGGGGCAGACACAGATACGCAGTATTTT
TRBJ2-5,TRBV5-4,NA,NA,CASSREGPETQYF,TGTGCCAGCAGCCGCGAGGGTCCAGAGACCCAGTACTTC
TRBJ2-3,TRBV6-4,TRBD2,NA,CASSDSGGGRADTQYF,TGTGCCAGCAGTGACTCTGGGGGAGGGAGAGCAGATACGCAGTATTTT
TRBJ1-1,TRBV5-1,NA,NA,CASSFITNTEAFF,TGCGCCAGCAGCTTCATCACGAACACTGAAGCTTTCTTT
TRBJ2-7,TRBV9,TRBD2,NA,CASSVAGGKNYEQYF,TGTGCCAGCAGCGTAGCGGGAGGGAAAAACTACGAGCAGTACTTC
TRBJ1-2,TRBV5-1,NA,NA,CASSSQGNYGYTF,TGCGCCAGCAGCAGTCAGGGGAACTATGGCTACACCTTC
TRBJ2-5,TRBV5-4,NA,NA,CASSGVGLEETQYF,TGTGCCAGCAGCGGGGTGGGTCTAGAAGAGACCCAGTACTTC
TRBJ2-5,TRBV5-4,NA,NA,CASSLEAGLLKTQYF,TGTGCCAGCAGCTTGGAGGCAGGTTTGTTGAAGACCCAGTACTTC
TRBJ2-7,TRBV6-5,NA,NA,CASTQSRGNLYEQYF,TGTGCCAGCACCCAGAGTCGGGGAAATCTCTACGAGCAGTACTTC
TRBJ2-5,TRBV5-4,NA,few,CASSFGPEETQYF,TGTGCCAGCAGCTTTGGACCGGAGGAGACCCAGTACTTC
TRBJ2-3,TRBV18,NA,NA,CASSPAGRGTDTQYF,TGTGCCAGCTCACCAGCGGGACGGGGCACAGATACGCAGTATTTT
TRBJ1-2,TRBV25-1,TRBD1,NA,CASSEGGGADGYTF,TGTGCCAGCAGTGAAGGAGGGGGCGCCGATGGCTACACCTTC
TRBJ2-5,TRBV3-1/TRBV3-2,NA,NA,CASSQGAGLRETQYF,TGTGCCAGCAGCCAAGGGGCTGGGCTCCGGGAGACCCAGTACTTC
TRBJ2-1,TRBV3-1/TRBV3-2,NA,once,CASSQVATPGNEQFF,TGTGCCAGCAGCCAAGTGGCTACTCCGGGTAATGAGCAGTTCTTC
TRBJ2-3,TRBV28,NA,NA,CASSSQGVADTQYF,TGTGCCAGCAGCAGTCAGGGTGTCGCAGATACGCAGTATTTT
TRBJ1-4,TRBV7-9,NA,NA,CASSLIGEEGEKLFF,TGTGCCAGCAGCTTGATTGGGGAAGAAGGAGAAAAACTGTTTTTT
TRBJ1-5,TRBV24-1,NA,NA,CATSVWRGIGMTSNQPQHF,TGTGCCACCAGTGTTTGGCGGGGGATAGGTATGACTAGCAATCAGCCCCAGCATTTT
TRBJ1-5,TRBV10-3,NA,NA,CAIRGGPNQPQHF,TGTGCCATCAGAGGAGGGCCGAATCAGCCCCAGCATTTT
TRBJ2-5,TRBV29-1,TRBD1,few,CSATDRLKQETQYF,TGCAGCGCTACGGACAGGCTCAAACAAGAGACCCAGTACTTC
TRBJ2-1,TRBV4-3,NA,NA,CASSQDPPCSSYNEQFF,TGCGCCAGCAGCCAAGATCCCCCATGCAGCTCCTACAATGAGCAGTTCTTC
TRBJ2-1,TRBV10-3,TRBD2,few,CAISESLAGDNEQFF,TGTGCCATCAGTGAGTCCTTAGCGGGAGATAATGAGCAGTTCTTC
TRBJ1-4,TRBV3-1/TRBV3-2,NA,few,CASSQDEEGHEKLFF,TGTGCCAGCAGCCAAGATGAGGAGGGCCATGAAAAACTGTTTTTT
TRBJ2-1,TRBV10-3,TRBD2,few,CAISEAGVLNEQFF,TGTGCCATCAGTGAAGCGGGAGTCTTAAATGAGCAGTTCTTC